The 27 T cell receptor beta chains below come from one sample, sequenced in a study of blood T cell repertoires in COVID-19. Sequencing used immunoSEQ multiplex PCR; TCRdb keeps in-frame clones, though not all of them. The sample holds about 270,000 clones, approximately 91% seen once. Specimen: peripheral blood. The receptors shown here come from a person in their late teens or twenties with COVID-19, enrolled during active disease.

This clone has only a few counts. The V gene is TRBV24-1, the J gene TRBJ2-2; 9 positions match TRBD1. This CDR3 contains 16 residues. In germline, CDR1 is KGHDR, CDR2 SFDVKD. J was trimmed by 4 bases and V by 4 bases; bases with no gene match: 6. For the CDR3, the DNA is TGTGCCACCAGTGACCAGACAGGGGGAGTCACCGGGGAGCTGTTTTTT. It yields the protein CATSDQTGGVTGELFF.

The rearrangement links TRBV7-9 to TRBJ1-2; D not certain. The CDR3 has 13 residues. Trimming took off 3 bases at V and 4 bases at J, with 9 bases between the two ends. CDR1 and CDR2 from the germline V gene are SEHNR and FQNEAQ (reference sequence). The CDR3 DNA reads TGTGCCAGCAGCTTCAGAGGGCCCTATGGCTACACCTTC. The encoded protein is CASSFRGPYGYTF.

This clone was found once. The gene calls are TRBV5-1 and TRBJ2-2, with 10 bases fitting TRBD2. The CDR3 is 16 amino acids. The J segment lost 6 bases and the V segment lost 1 base, leaving 6 bases of the junction unmatched. The germline gives CDR1 SGHRS, CDR2 YFSETQ. The CDR3 region is CASSLNSGRSSGELFF. DNA for the CDR3: TGCGCCAGCAGCTTGAATAGCGGGAGGTCTTCCGGGGAGCTGTTTTTT.

The V call is TRBV27, the J call TRBJ2-5, with 12 positions matching TRBD2. The ends lost 2 bases at V and 2 bases at J; junction bases unmatched: 3. Germline assignment: CDR1 MNHEY and CDR2 SMNVEV (reference sequence). This CDR3 has 16 residues. The CDR3 bases are TGTGCCAGCAGTTTAGGGCTAGCGGGAGGGCAAGAGACCCAGTACTTC. This sequence encodes CASSLGLAGGQETQYF.

The chain employs TRBV10-3 and TRBJ1-1; TRBD1 aligns across 9 bases. The J segment lost 3 bases and the V segment lost 10 bases, leaving 12 bases of the junction unmatched. This CDR3 spans 15 amino acids. In germline, CDR1 is ENHRY, CDR2 SYGVKD. CDR3 residues: CATSLRTGADTEAFF. The CDR3 DNA follows: TGTGCCACCTCGCTGAGGACAGGGGCCGACACTGAAGCTTTCTTT.

The chain couples TRBV3-1 (or the pseudogene TRBV3-2) to TRBJ2-2; D gene ambiguous. The V gene's germline CDR1 is LGHDT and CDR2 YNNKEL (reference sequence). The V end was cut by 1 base, the J end by 4 bases, with 4 bases between. The CDR3 is 13 residues long. CDR3 sequence (DNA): TGTGCCAGCAGCCAAGTAGTCACCGGGGAGCTGTTTTTT. Its protein product is CASSQVVTGELFF.

V usage is TRBV2 and J usage is TRBJ2-3; 11 bases are a match to TRBD2. CDR1 and CDR2 from the germline V gene are SNHLY and FYNNEI. V gave up 6 bases and J gave up 8 bases; unmatched junction bases: 10. The CDR3 has 15 residues. As DNA, the CDR3 is TGTGCCAGCAGGGTAACTAGCGGGAGCCCTCCTACGCAGTATTTT. It is translated as CASRVTSGSPPTQYF.

The V gene is TRBV28, the J gene TRBJ2-3; possibly TRBD1 for D (6 bases). This CDR3 is built from 12 residues. Germline-derived CDR1 and CDR2 are MDHEN and SYDVKM. V shed 7 bases and J shed 5 bases, with 10 bases lying between them. Here the CDR3 reads CASMGRGDTQYF. In nucleotides, the CDR3 is TGTGCCAGCATGGGCAGGGGAGATACGCAGTATTTT.

This chain links TRBV5-3 with TRBJ2-1; 10 bases agree with TRBD2. TRBV5-3 qualifies as an ORF whose function is uncertain. CDR3 size: 16 residues. The trim removed 5 bases at V and 5 bases at J, leaving 10 bases unmatched. The CDR3 bases are TGTGCCAGAAGGGGCGCTCTAGCGGGAGTAGACAATGAGCAGTTCTTC. It translates to CARRGALAGVDNEQFF.

This chain joins TRBV24-1 and TRBJ2-4; 7 nucleotides match TRBD1. This CDR3 is built from 15 residues. The germline gives CDR1 KGHDR, CDR2 SFDVKD. With V trimmed by 4 bases and J by 5 bases, 7 bases remained unmatched. This CDR3 reads CATSDPRQGENIQYF. The CDR3 DNA is TGTGCCACCAGTGACCCAAGACAGGGAGAAAACATTCAGTACTTC.

V usage is TRBV19 and J usage is TRBJ2-1, with 11 bases that match TRBD2. Germline V gives CDR1 LNHDA, CDR2 SQIVND (reference sequence). The CDR3 length is 16 residues. V dropped 7 bases and J dropped 7; count of bases not matched to a gene: 12. CDR3 in DNA: TGTGCCAGTATTGCTCTAGCGGGAGGCCAGGTGAATGAGCAGTTCTTC. Translated: CASIALAGGQVNEQFF.

This rearrangement joins TRBV2 to TRBJ1-3, with a possible D match to TRBD1 (6 bases). The V and J ends lost 3 bases and 0 bases respectively, with 15 bases between them. CDR1 is SNHLY, CDR2 FYNNEI, per germline. This CDR3 has 17 amino acids. CDR3: CASSEGQGIPSGNTIYF. The CDR3 bases are TGTGCCAGCAGTGAGGGTCAGGGGATCCCCTCTGGAAACACCATATATTTT. The whole variable domain, filled in from reference TRBV2 and TRBJ1-3, reads EPEVTQTPSHQVTQMGQEVILRCVPISNHLYFYWYRQILGQKVEFLVSFYNNEISEKSEIFDDQFSVERPDGSNFTLKIRSTKLEDSAMYFCASSEGQGIPSGNTIYFGEGSWLTVV.

The chain employs TRBV5-4 and TRBJ1-5; TRBD1 aligns across 7 bases. Germline V CDR1 and CDR2: SGHNT, YYREEE (reference sequence). This CDR3 is built from 18 residues. Unmatched junction bases numbered 15, after V lost 4 bases and J lost 2 bases. CDR3: CASSMGGGGIRGNQPQHF. The DNA for the CDR3 is TGTGCCAGCAGCATGGGCGGAGGGGGCATAAGAGGCAATCAGCCCCAGCATTTT.

This chain connects TRBV6-2 or TRBV6-3 to TRBJ2-1; TRBD2 matches 13 bases. CDR1 is MNHEY, CDR2 SVGEGT, per germline. The ends lost 4 bases at V and 7 bases at J; junction bases unmatched: 7. This CDR3 comprises 16 residues. CDR3 bases: TGTGCCAGCAGTTTTAGGACTAGCGGGAGTAGGAATGAGCAGTTCTTC. It yields the protein CASSFRTSGSRNEQFF.

The gene calls are TRBV28 and TRBJ1-6; D is unresolved. Germline lookup yields CDR1 MDHEN and CDR2 SYDVKM. V was cut by 6 bases and J by 0 bases, with 12 bases left in between. This CDR3 is 16 amino acids long. The CDR3 protein is CASSLRSNSYNSPLHF. CDR3 sequence (DNA): TGTGCCAGCAGCCTGAGAAGTAACTCCTATAATTCACCCCTCCACTTT.

This sequence joins TRBV19 and TRBJ2-1, with TRBD2 matching 10 bases. Germline lookup yields CDR1 LNHDA and CDR2 SQIVND (reference sequence). The length of the CDR3 is 15 residues. V shed 2 bases and J 7 bases; nucleotides not matched to a gene: 5. The CDR3 loop reads CASSISGRDWNEQFF. The CDR3 nucleotides read TGTGCCAGTAGTATAAGCGGGAGGGATTGGAATGAGCAGTTCTTC. Based on the CDR3 plus reference TRBV19 and TRBJ2-1, the full variable domain is DGGITQSPKYLFRKEGQNVTLSCEQNLNHDAMYWYRQDPGQGLRLIYYSQIVNDFQKGDIAEGYSVSREKKESFPLTVTSAQKNPTAFYLCASSISGRDWNEQFFGPGTRLTVL.

V and J are TRBV6-1 and TRBJ1-2, with D unclear. Germline CDR1 MNHNS, CDR2 SASEGT. Trimming took 2 bases from V and 4 from J, leaving 14 bases between them. The CDR3 consists of 15 residues. The CDR3 is CASSESWPGLYGYTF. The CDR3 DNA is TGTGCCAGCAGTGAATCTTGGCCAGGTCTCTATGGCTACACCTTC.

This sequence joins TRBV5-8 and TRBJ2-5, with 10 bases that match TRBD1. With 5 bases clipped from V and 5 bases from J, the junction kept 12 bases outside the gene matches. The CDR3 spans 16 residues. CDR1 is SGHTS, CDR2 YDEGEE, per germline. The CDR3 bases are TGTGCCAGCAGTCCCGGACAGGGGGACCTTTTGGAGACCCAGTACTTC. Protein: CASSPGQGDLLETQYF.

The chain uses TRBV11-3 and TRBJ2-5; tentative D call: TRBD1 (5 bases). V shed 3 bases and J shed 3 bases, with 8 bases lying between them. The V gene's germline CDR1 is SGHNT and CDR2 YENEEA. This CDR3 contains 13 residues. CDR3 in amino acids: CASSFQGEETQYF. DNA of the CDR3: TGTGCCAGCAGCTTTCAAGGGGAAGAGACCCAGTACTTC.

The V gene is TRBV27, the J gene TRBJ2-7; 10 positions match TRBD2. Germline V CDR1 and CDR2: MNHEY, SMNVEV (reference sequence). The CDR3 totals 14 residues. After removal of 1 base from V and 4 bases from J, the junction contained 1 base not matched to a gene. The DNA for the CDR3 is TGTGCCAGCAGTTTATTGACTAGCGGGTACGAGCAGTACTTC. Translation gives CASSLLTSGYEQYF.

The chain links TRBV12-3 or TRBV12-4 to TRBJ2-7; D is possibly TRBD1 (5 bases). The CDR3 contains 12 residues. The V and J ends lost 3 bases and 5 bases respectively, with 8 bases between them. For the CDR3, the DNA is TGTGCCAGCAGTTTGGCCAGGGACGAGCAGTACTTC. Translated: CASSLARDEQYF.

The gene calls are TRBV5-1 and TRBJ1-2; D remains ambiguous. The CDR3 covers 13 residues. Germline values: CDR1 SGHRS, CDR2 YFSETQ. Trimming cost V 1 base and J 6 bases, with 10 bases left between them. CDR3 amino acids: CASSLKFGDGYTF. The CDR3 DNA follows: TGCGCCAGCAGCTTGAAGTTCGGGGATGGCTACACCTTC.

The J gene is TRBJ2-1, the V gene TRBV10-3; TRBD2 matches 8 bases. The trim removed 6 bases at V and 5 bases at J, leaving 18 bases unmatched. The germline CDR1 and CDR2 sequences are ENHRY and SYGVKD. The CDR3 sequence is 18 residues long. The CDR3 nucleotides are TGTGCCATCAGCCCGGGACTAGGACGAACAAAGTTCGACAATGAGCAGTTCTTC. Protein: CAISPGLGRTKFDNEQFF.

The rearrangement joins TRBV11-1 to TRBJ1-6; a possible D gene is TRBD1 (6 bases). There are 13 residues in the CDR3. Between the trimmed V and J ends, which lost 3 bases and 10 bases, there was a span of 10 bases. Germline CDR1 reads SGHAT; CDR2 reads FQDESV (reference sequence). The CDR3, as DNA: TGTGCCAGCAGCTTGAACAGGGAGTCACCCCTCCACTTT. This encodes CASSLNRESPLHF.

The rearrangement uses TRBV6-1 and TRBJ1-5; D ambiguous. V was clipped by 0 bases and J by 9 bases, with 15 bases between them. The CDR3 length is 15 residues. Germline CDR1 MNHNS, CDR2 SASEGT. The CDR3 protein is CASSEAAGVIWPQHF. The CDR3 bases are TGTGCCAGCAGTGAAGCGGCAGGCGTCATTTGGCCCCAGCATTTT.

The chain joins TRBV6-1 to TRBJ1-4; D is unclear. V lost 7 bases to trimming and J lost 8 bases, with 11 bases between them. The V gene's germline CDR1 is MNHNS and CDR2 SASEGT. The CDR3 runs 12 residues. As DNA, the CDR3 is TGTGCCAGCAACCGGGTTGGGGAAAAACTGTTTTTT. Protein sequence: CASNRVGEKLFF.

The CDR3 spells CATSDPANYGYTF. CDR3 sequence (DNA): TGTGCCACCAGTGATCCAGCTAACTATGGCTACACCTTC. J is TRBJ1-2 and V is TRBV24-1; D is undetermined. This CDR3 contains 13 residues. Trimming took 3 bases from V and 0 from J, leaving 4 bases between them. CDR1 KGHDR and CDR2 SFDVKD come from the germline V gene.